This T cell receptor (beta chain) is from a study of T cells in Graves' hyperthyroidism and ophthalmopathy. Aged 18 to 65, the patients had hyperthyroidism that was newly diagnosed and had lasted under 2 months. As concerns this clonotype: Its cognate antigen is unknown.

Template material for amplifying TCR beta CDR3 regions consisted of RNA transcripts. When the TCR CDR3 underwent first-round RT-PCR, the HTBI primer set was used. TCRdb re-analysed the multiplex PCR reads in MiXCR, keeping a single row per CDR3 protein. The sample includes around 540,000 distinct CDR3 sequences, roughly 46% of them seen just once. Study results and caveats: With a median lead of 6.5 months before onset, the model predicted ophthalmopathy. Separation of ophthalmopathy from stable hyperthyroidism was achieved by a 13 V-J model. Most expanded thyroid clonotypes above 0.001 recurred in blood.

The CDR3 runs 18 residues. The V gene's germline CDR1 is ENHRY and CDR2 SYGVKD. V was clipped by 1 base and J by 0 bases, with 16 bases between them. The receptor was isolated from a woman aged 18-35 years with Graves' hyperthyroidism. Sequenced material: peripheral blood or thyroid tissue (not recorded which). The genes are TRBV10-3 and TRBJ1-3, with unresolved D. This CDR3 is CAISELGLRPNSGNTIYF. CDR3 in DNA: TGTGCCATCAGTGAGTTGGGTTTAAGGCCGAACTCTGGAAACACCATATATTTT.